The 5 T cell receptor beta chains given below trace back to one sample, sequenced in a study of Tregs in tolerant kidney transplant recipients. Profiling relied on immunoSEQ multiplex PCR, and the TCRdb table lists in-frame clones only, not all of them. The sample has about 87,000 clones; roughly 93% are singletons. The sample was CD4+ T cells from blood, taken before the transplant. Receptors were obtained from a human donor who received a combined kidney and bone marrow transplant.

The chain has TRBV7-2 and TRBJ2-2; a weak D match, TRBD2 (5 bases). V lost 5 bases to trimming and J lost 5 bases, with 18 bases between them. CDR1 and CDR2 (germline): SGHTA, FQGNSA. The CDR3 length is 16 residues. CDR3 sequence (DNA): TGTGCCAGCAGCCTCCGACGATCAGCGGTTACCGGGGAGCTGTTTTTT. Translation: CASSLRRSAVTGELFF.

The chain recombines TRBV28 with TRBJ1-2; 9 positions match TRBD1. The V gene end was trimmed by 0 bases and the J gene end by 0 bases; junction bases not matched to a gene: 8. Germline V gene data show CDR1 as MDHEN and CDR2 as SYDVKM. The CDR3 is made up of 18 amino acids. CDR3 sequence: CASSLWGQGVSANYGYTF. The DNA for the CDR3 is TGTGCCAGCAGTTTATGGGGACAGGGAGTTTCAGCTAACTATGGCTACACCTTC.

The chain employs TRBV9 and TRBJ1-5; D gene uncertain. In germline, CDR1 is SGDLS, CDR2 YYNGEE. CDR3 length equals 15 residues. Deletions cut 4 bases from V and 0 bases from J, with 11 bases between. The CDR3 loop is CASSSTPSSNQPQHF. CDR3 nucleotide sequence: TGTGCCAGCAGCTCGACTCCCAGTAGCAATCAGCCCCAGCATTTT.

This CDR3 is CASSFLTGPSYEQYF. The CDR3 DNA reads as TGCGCCAGCAGCTTCCTGACAGGGCCCTCCTACGAGCAGTACTTC. V and J are TRBV5-1 and TRBJ2-7; 7 positions match TRBD1. V gave up 2 bases and J gave up 0 bases; unmatched junction bases: 5. Germline loops: CDR1 SGHRS, CDR2 YFSETQ. This CDR3 is 15 amino acids long. The full variable domain, with the rest looked up from reference TRBV5-1 and TRBJ2-7, is KAGVTQTPRYLIKTRGQQVTLSCSPISGHRSVSWYQQTPGQGLQFLFEYFSETQRNKGNFPGRFSGRQFSNSRSEMNVSTLELGDSALYLCASSFLTGPSYEQYFGPGTRLTVT.

The rearrangement links TRBV2 to TRBJ1-5, with a weak D call TRBD1 (5 bases). From germline, CDR1 is SNHLY and CDR2 FYNNEI. This CDR3 region has 15 residues. V shed 4 bases and J shed 1 base, with 11 bases lying between them. Written as DNA, the CDR3 is TGTGCCAGCAGTGCGGAGGGGATAAGCAATCAGCCCCAGCATTTT. It is translated as CASSAEGISNQPQHF.